A single sample is the source of the 2 T cell receptor beta chains below, sequenced in a study of blood T cell repertoires in COVID-19 (dated by TCRdb to 2020 to 2021). The method was the immunoSEQ multiplex PCR assay. This is the immuneACCESS table as TCRdb keeps it, with only in-frame sequences that have V and J called. A part of the clones is gone; compared with another copy, unresolved V genes explain less than half, and the rest is unexplained. Present in this sample are 200,000 to 250,000 clones, around nine tenths of which were seen just once. Of the sample, around 6.5% is held by the ten largest clones. The sample was peripheral blood. These receptors all stem from a man aged 55 to 70 who had recovered from COVID-19.

The J gene is TRBJ1-4, the V gene TRBV7-9; D not resolved. Trimming pared 7 bases from V and 6 bases from J, leaving 15 bases between. CDR3 length: 14 amino acids. Germline loops: CDR1 SEHNR, CDR2 FQNEAQ (reference sequence). CDR3 in DNA: TGTGCCAGCAATTCGGGTTTGGTGGATGAAAAACTGTTTTTT. This encodes CASNSGLVDEKLFF. Based on the CDR3 plus reference TRBV7-9 and TRBJ1-4, the full variable domain is DTGVSQNPRHKITKRGQNVTFRCDPISEHNRLYWYRQTLGQGPEFLTYFQNEAQLEKSRLLSDRFSAERPKGSFSTLEIQRTEQGDSAMYLCASNSGLVDEKLFFGSGTQLSVL.

The gene calls are TRBV30 and TRBJ2-3; 8 bases fit TRBD1. The CDR3 consists of 15 residues. V lost 2 bases, J lost 4 bases, and 8 bases stayed unmatched. Germline values: CDR1 GTSNPN, CDR2 SVGIG (reference sequence). CDR3 DNA: TGTGCCTGGAGTCCCGGGTCAGGGGGCGCAGATACGCAGTATTTT. Its protein is CAWSPGSGGADTQYF.